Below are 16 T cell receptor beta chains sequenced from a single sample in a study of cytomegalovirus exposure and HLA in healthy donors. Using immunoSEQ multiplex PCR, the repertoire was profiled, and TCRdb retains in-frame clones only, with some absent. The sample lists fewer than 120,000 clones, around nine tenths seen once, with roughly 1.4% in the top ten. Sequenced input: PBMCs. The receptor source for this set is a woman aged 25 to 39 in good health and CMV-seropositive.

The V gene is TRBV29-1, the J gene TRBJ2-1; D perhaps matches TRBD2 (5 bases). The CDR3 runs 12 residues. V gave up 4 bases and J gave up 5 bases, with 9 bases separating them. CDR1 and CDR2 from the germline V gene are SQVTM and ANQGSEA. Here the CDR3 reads CSVARANNEQFF. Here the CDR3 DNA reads TGCAGCGTTGCGCGGGCAAACAATGAGCAGTTCTTC.

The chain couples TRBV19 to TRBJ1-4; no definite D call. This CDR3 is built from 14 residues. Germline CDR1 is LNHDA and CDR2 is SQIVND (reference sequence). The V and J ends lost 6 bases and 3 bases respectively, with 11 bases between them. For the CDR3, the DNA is TGTGCCAGTAGCCCGGAGGCAGCTAATGAAAAACTGTTTTTT. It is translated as CASSPEAANEKLFF.

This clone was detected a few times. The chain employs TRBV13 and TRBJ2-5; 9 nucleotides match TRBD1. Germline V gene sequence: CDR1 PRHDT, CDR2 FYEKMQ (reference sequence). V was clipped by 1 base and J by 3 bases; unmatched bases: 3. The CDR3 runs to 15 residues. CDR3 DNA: TGTGCCAGCAGCTTAGAGGGGGACAGGGAAGAGACCCAGTACTTC. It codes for CASSLEGDREETQYF.

For the CDR3, the DNA is TGTGCCAGCAGCTTACAGGGAAAAGAGACCCAGTACTTC. Protein: CASSLQGKETQYF. The rearrangement joins TRBV7-2 to TRBJ2-5; TRBD1 is a possible D gene (5 bases). CDR1 is SGHTA, CDR2 FQGNSA, per germline. The CDR3 runs 13 residues. Trimming removed 2 bases from V and 3 bases from J, with 7 bases in between.

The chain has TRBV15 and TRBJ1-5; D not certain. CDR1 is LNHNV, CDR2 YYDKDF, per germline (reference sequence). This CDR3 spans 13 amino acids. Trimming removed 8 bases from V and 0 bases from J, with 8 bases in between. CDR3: CATGENSNQPQHF. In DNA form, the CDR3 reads TGTGCCACCGGAGAGAATAGCAATCAGCCCCAGCATTTT.

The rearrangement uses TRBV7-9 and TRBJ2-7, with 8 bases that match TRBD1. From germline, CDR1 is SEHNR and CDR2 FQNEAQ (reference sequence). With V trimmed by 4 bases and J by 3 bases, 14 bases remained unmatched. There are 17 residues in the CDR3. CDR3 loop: CASSSPTSTGGNYEQYF. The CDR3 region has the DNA TGTGCCAGCAGCTCGCCAACTTCTACAGGGGGTAACTACGAGCAGTACTTC.

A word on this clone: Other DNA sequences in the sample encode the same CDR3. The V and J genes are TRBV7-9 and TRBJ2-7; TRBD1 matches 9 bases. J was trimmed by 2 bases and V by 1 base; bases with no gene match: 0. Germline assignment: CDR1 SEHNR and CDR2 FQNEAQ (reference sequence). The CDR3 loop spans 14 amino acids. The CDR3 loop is CASSLGQGAYEQYF. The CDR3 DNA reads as TGTGCCAGCAGCTTAGGACAGGGGGCCTACGAGCAGTACTTC.

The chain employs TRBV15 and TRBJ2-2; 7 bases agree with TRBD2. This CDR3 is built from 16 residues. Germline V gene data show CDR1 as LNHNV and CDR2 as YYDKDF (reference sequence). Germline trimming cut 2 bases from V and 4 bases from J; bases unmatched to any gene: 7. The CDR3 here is CATSRYSGETTGELFF. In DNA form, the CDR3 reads TGTGCCACCAGCAGATACAGCGGGGAGACCACCGGGGAGCTGTTTTTT.

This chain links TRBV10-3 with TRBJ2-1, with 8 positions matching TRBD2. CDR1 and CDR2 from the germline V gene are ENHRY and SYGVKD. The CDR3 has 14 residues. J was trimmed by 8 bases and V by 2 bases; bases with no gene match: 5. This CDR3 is CAISEGSGMDEQFF. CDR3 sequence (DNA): TGTGCCATCAGTGAGGGTAGCGGGATGGATGAGCAGTTCTTC.

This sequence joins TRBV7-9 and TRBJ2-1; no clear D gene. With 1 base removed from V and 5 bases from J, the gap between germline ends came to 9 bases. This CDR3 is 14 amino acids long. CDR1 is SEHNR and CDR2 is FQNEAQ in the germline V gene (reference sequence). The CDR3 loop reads CASSLDVSNNEQFF. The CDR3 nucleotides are TGTGCCAGCAGCTTAGACGTGAGTAACAATGAGCAGTTCTTC.

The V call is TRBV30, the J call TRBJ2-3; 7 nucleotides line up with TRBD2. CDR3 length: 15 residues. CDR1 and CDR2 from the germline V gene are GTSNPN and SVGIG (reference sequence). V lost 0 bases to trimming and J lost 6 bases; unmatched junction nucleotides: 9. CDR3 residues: CAWSVLGGVEDTQYF. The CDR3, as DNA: TGTGCCTGGAGTGTACTTGGGGGGGTGGAGGATACGCAGTATTTT.

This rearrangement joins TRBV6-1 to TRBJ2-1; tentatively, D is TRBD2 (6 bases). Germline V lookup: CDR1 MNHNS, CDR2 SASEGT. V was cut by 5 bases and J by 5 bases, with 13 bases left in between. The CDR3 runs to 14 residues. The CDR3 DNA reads TGTGCCAGCAGTTCGGGGGTGGTCGACAATGAGCAGTTCTTC. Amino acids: CASSSGVVDNEQFF.

CDR3 sequence reads: CASSYGATSTDTQYF. The DNA for the CDR3 is TGTGCCAGCAGTTATGGGGCTACTTCCACAGATACGCAGTATTTT. The V and J genes are TRBV6-6 and TRBJ2-3; D may be TRBD1 (5 bases). Deletions cut 3 bases from V and 2 bases from J, with 12 bases between. The CDR3 has 15 amino acids. The germline V gene has CDR1 MNHNY and CDR2 SVGAGI (reference sequence).

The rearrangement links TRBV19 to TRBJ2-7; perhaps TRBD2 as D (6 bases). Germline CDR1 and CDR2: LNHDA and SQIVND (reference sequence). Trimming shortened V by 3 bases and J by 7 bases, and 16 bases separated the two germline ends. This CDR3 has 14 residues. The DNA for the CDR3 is TGTGCCAGTAGTATTTCTGTCGGGGCGGGAGAGCAGTACTTC. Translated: CASSISVGAGEQYF.

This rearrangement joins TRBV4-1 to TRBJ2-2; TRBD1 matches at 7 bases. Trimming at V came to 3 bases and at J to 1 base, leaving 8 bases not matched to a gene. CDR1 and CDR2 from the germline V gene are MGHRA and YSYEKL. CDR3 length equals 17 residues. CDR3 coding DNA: TGCGCCAGCAGCCATGGTACAGGGGAAAGGAACACCGGGGAGCTGTTTTTT. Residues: CASSHGTGERNTGELFF.

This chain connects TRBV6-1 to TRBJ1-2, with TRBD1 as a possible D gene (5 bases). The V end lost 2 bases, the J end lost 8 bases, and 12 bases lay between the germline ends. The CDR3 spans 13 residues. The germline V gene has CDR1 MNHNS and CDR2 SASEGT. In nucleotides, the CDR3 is TGTGCCAGCAGTGAAACAACAGGCTGGGGCTACACCTTC. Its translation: CASSETTGWGYTF.